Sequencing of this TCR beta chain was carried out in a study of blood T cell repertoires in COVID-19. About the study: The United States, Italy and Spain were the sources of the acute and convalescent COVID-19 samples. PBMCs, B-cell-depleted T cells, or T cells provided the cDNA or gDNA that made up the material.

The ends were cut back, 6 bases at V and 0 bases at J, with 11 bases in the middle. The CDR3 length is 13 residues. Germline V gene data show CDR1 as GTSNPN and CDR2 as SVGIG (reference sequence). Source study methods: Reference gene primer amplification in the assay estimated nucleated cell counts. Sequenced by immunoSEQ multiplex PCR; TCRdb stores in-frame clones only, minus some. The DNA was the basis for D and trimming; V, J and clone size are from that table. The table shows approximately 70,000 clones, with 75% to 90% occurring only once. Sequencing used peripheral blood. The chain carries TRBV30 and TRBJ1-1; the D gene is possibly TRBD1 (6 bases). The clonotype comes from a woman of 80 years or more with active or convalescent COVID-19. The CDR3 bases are TGTGCCTGCAAGGGGGTTTTGAACACTGAAGCTTTCTTT. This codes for CACKGVLNTEAFF.